The 2 T cell receptor beta chains below all came from one sample that was sequenced in a study of regulatory T cells in long-lasting Graves disease (dated by TCRdb to the early 2020s). This specimen's time point label, per the study, means: newly diagnosed GD, antithyroid drugs for less than 3 months. RNA was extracted from PBMCs in TRIzol for both TCR sequencing and RNA sequencing. The library relied on multiplex PCR. This sample was sequenced with an Illumina HiSeq 4000. TCR beta libraries were built with iRepertoire HTBI primers and Arm-PCR amplification of CDR3 regions. Starting from the raw public reads, TCRdb applied fastp trimming at Q25, assembled clones with MiXCR and retained in-frame beta chains. Each record represents a unique CDR3 protein, reported with the most common genes and DNA among its rows. The sample yields 500,000 to 700,000 distinct CDR3 sequences; 16% were counted once. The ten biggest clones cover about 20% of the sample.

This sample was also put to use in a study of T cells in Graves' hyperthyroidism and ophthalmopathy.

This specimen was peripheral blood mononuclear cells (PBMCs), taken at new diagnosis, from a patient treated with antithyroid drugs. The receptor source for this set is a woman aged 25-40 years with Graves disease. Donor details come from another sample of the same person, matched by shared clones.

V is TRBV9 and J is TRBJ2-1; perhaps TRBD2 as D (5 bases). This CDR3 contains 16 residues. Germline V gene data show CDR1 as SGDLS and CDR2 as YYNGEE. The V end lost 0 bases, the J end lost 3 bases, and 13 bases lay between the germline ends. CDR3 loop: CASSVGPSLDYNEQFF. CDR3 sequence (DNA): TGTGCCAGCAGCGTAGGACCTAGCCTAGACTACAATGAGCAGTTCTTC. The complete variable domain, with remaining parts taken from reference TRBV9 and TRBJ2-1, reads DSGVTQTPKHLITATGQRVTLRCSPRSGDLSVYWYQQSLDQGLQFLIQYYNGEERAKGNILERFSAQQFPDLHSELNLSSLELGDSALYFCASSVGPSLDYNEQFFGPGTRLTVL.

Details on this clonotype: This may be a read error: a much more frequent sequence differs by one nucleotide. The chain recombines TRBV7-8 with TRBJ1-5; no definite D call. This CDR3 comprises 16 residues. Germline CDR1 reads SGHVS; CDR2 reads FQNEAQ. The CDR3 protein is CASSLGRIISNQPRHF. CDR3 in DNA: TGTGCCAGCAGCTTAGGACGGATAATTAGCAATCAGCCCCGGCATTTT.